This entry features one T cell receptor beta chain sequence. Its antigen is unidentified. This sample was taken from a study of OX40 agonist ivuxolimab in advanced cancers. Background on the study: At 0.01 to 10 mg/kg, ivuxolimab was administered intravenously to patients every 2 weeks. The study's findings and limits: With doses of 0.1 to 3.0 mg/kg, CD4+ and CD8+ blood T cells had undergone clonal expansion by week 6.

Trimming removed 5 bases from V and 10 bases from J; junction bases left unmatched: 8. CDR1 and CDR2 from the germline V gene are GTSNPN and SVGIG (reference sequence). The length of the CDR3 is 14 residues. TCRdb's table, derived via immunoSEQ multiplex PCR, lists solely in-frame clones and lacks some. Of under 70,000 clones listed, more than 85% are singletons. The rearrangement links TRBV30 to TRBJ2-1; 13 bases line up with TRBD2. The TCR was taken from an adult with an advanced solid tumor such as melanoma, head and neck, liver or kidney cancer. Sequences were derived from CD4+ or CD8+ T cells sorted from blood, sampled in a trial of the OX40 agonist ivuxolimab. CDR3 region: CAWAGLAGVREQFF. In DNA form, the CDR3 reads TGTGCCTGGGCCGGACTAGCGGGAGTCAGAGAGCAGTTCTTC. The entire variable domain, with the rest obtained from reference TRBV30 and TRBJ2-1, is as follows: SQTIHQWPATLVQPVGSPLSLECTVEGTSNPNLYWYRQAAGRGLQLLFYSVGIGQISSEVPQNLSASRPQDRQFILSSKKLLLSDSGFYLCAWAGLAGVREQFFGPGTRLTVL.